The 14 T cell receptor beta chains in this list originate from one sample, sequenced in a study of T cell changes during pregnancy in multiple sclerosis. Clones were sequenced by immunoSEQ multiplex PCR, and TCRdb holds only the in-frame ones, with some missing. The sample carries tens of thousands of clones, over 80% recorded once. The sequencing here drew on peripheral blood, taken in the first trimester of pregnancy. The receptors come from a female donor with multiple sclerosis, enrolled in a pregnancy study.

The chain carries TRBV7-2 and TRBJ2-3; D is unclear. The germline V gene has CDR1 SGHTA and CDR2 FQGNSA. Trimming removed 5 bases from V and 5 bases from J, with 14 bases in between. CDR3 length equals 14 residues. Here the CDR3 reads CASSPSSRVDTQYF. For the CDR3, the DNA is TGTGCCAGCAGCCCCTCTTCACGGGTAGATACGCAGTATTTT.

The J gene is TRBJ1-4, the V gene TRBV14; D unresolved. CDR1 and CDR2 from the germline V gene are SGHDN and FVKESK. Trimming shortened V by 5 bases and J by 7 bases, and 14 bases separated the two germline ends. The CDR3 consists of 14 residues. CDR3 sequence (DNA): TGTGCCAGCAGCTCAAGGGCGGAGGGTGAAAAACTGTTTTTT. Translated, it gives CASSSRAEGEKLFF.

Here the CDR3 DNA reads TGTGCCAGCAGTTACTCCTCGCGGGAGAGAGTGAAGACCCAGTACTTC. Its translation is CASSYSSRERVKTQYF. The chain joins TRBV6-5 to TRBJ2-5, with 7 positions matching TRBD2. This CDR3 region has 16 residues. In germline, CDR1 is MNHEY, CDR2 SVGAGI. Unmatched junction bases numbered 10, after V lost 0 bases and J lost 6 bases.

This chain joins TRBV7-9 and TRBJ2-1, with 14 bases lining up with TRBD2. CDR1 SEHNR and CDR2 FQNEAQ come from the germline V gene (reference sequence). The CDR3 runs to 15 residues. V lost 1 base and J lost 12; bases outside the gene matches: 5. CDR3 sequence reads: CASSLGGLAGGVQFF. As DNA, the CDR3 is TGTGCCAGCAGCTTAGGCGGACTAGCGGGAGGAGTGCAGTTCTTC.

For the CDR3, the DNA is TGTGCCAGCAGCACGATGGGACTAGCGGGGGCAACAGATACGCAGTATTTT. It yields the protein CASSTMGLAGATDTQYF. The chain joins TRBV5-4 to TRBJ2-3, with TRBD2 matching 14 bases. V lost 4 bases to trimming and J lost 3 bases; unmatched junction nucleotides: 7. From germline, CDR1 is SGHNT and CDR2 YYREEE (reference sequence). The CDR3 has 17 residues.

The rearrangement links TRBV6-5 to TRBJ2-7, with D possibly being TRBD1 (6 bases). Trimming shortened V by 0 bases and J by 3 bases, and 9 bases separated the two germline ends. This CDR3 spans 14 amino acids. The germline CDR1 and CDR2 sequences are MNHEY and SVGAGI. CDR3 sequence: CASSYSRQVYEQYF. CDR3 DNA: TGTGCCAGCAGTTACTCTAGACAGGTCTACGAGCAGTACTTC.

The CDR3 coding sequence is TGTGCCAGCAGCTTGTTCAGCGGGAGGGGTACAACCGGGGAGCTGTTTTTT. This encodes CASSLFSGRGTTGELFF. This rearrangement joins TRBV7-2 to TRBJ2-2, with 10 bases aligning to TRBD2. CDR3 size: 17 residues. Germline assignment: CDR1 SGHTA and CDR2 FQGNSA. The V segment lost 3 bases and the J segment 5 bases; nucleotides outside the gene matches: 9.

This rearrangement joins TRBV28 to TRBJ1-2, with 9 bases aligning to TRBD1. The CDR3 runs to 16 residues. Trimming cost V 8 bases and J 5 bases; bases outside gene matches: 15. Germline V CDR1 and CDR2: MDHEN, SYDVKM. The CDR3 sequence: CASAEVGQGKGYGYTF. The CDR3 DNA sequence: TGTGCCAGCGCAGAGGTAGGACAGGGGAAAGGGTATGGCTACACCTTC.

The chain combines TRBV29-1 with TRBJ2-1, with 10 bases fitting TRBD2. V shed 5 bases, J shed 9 bases, and the junction held 10 bases outside the gene matches. Per the germline V gene, CDR1 is SQVTM and CDR2 is ANQGSEA. The length of the CDR3 is 14 residues. CDR3 nucleotides: TGCAGCGTTCGGTCTAGCGGGAGTGTCGGTGAGCAGTTCTTC. Protein product: CSVRSSGSVGEQFF.

V gene TRBV19 combines with J gene TRBJ1-3; 7 bases are a match to TRBD1. This CDR3 has 17 residues. Germline lookup yields CDR1 LNHDA and CDR2 SQIVND (reference sequence). With 5 bases clipped from V and 3 bases from J, the junction kept 13 bases outside the gene matches. In DNA form, the CDR3 reads TGTGCCAGTAGTTCGACCCGAAAGGGGGCTCATGGAAACACCATATATTTT. As protein: CASSSTRKGAHGNTIYF.

This clone has only one observation. The chain recombines TRBV7-2 with TRBJ2-3; TRBD1 matches at 10 bases. V shed 3 bases, J shed 0 bases, and the junction held 0 bases outside the gene matches. Germline V gives CDR1 SGHTA, CDR2 FQGNSA. CDR3 length: 15 amino acids. The CDR3 nucleotides are TGTGCCAGCAGCTTGGGACAGGGGAGCACAGATACGCAGTATTTT. Protein: CASSLGQGSTDTQYF.

This rearrangement joins TRBV4-2 to TRBJ1-4; 11 bases map to TRBD1. This CDR3 has 15 amino acids. J gave up 10 bases and V 3 bases, and 7 bases lay outside the gene matches. In germline, CDR1 is LGHNA, CDR2 YNFKEQ. The CDR3 here is CASSHPGQGDRKLFF. Written as DNA, the CDR3 is TGTGCCAGCAGCCACCCGGGACAGGGGGATCGAAAACTGTTTTTT.

This chain connects TRBV27 to TRBJ1-4; 7 nucleotides line up with TRBD1. V gave up 5 bases and J gave up 0 bases; unmatched junction bases: 6. The CDR3 totals 16 residues. Germline V gene data show CDR1 as MNHEY and CDR2 as SMNVEV (reference sequence). This chain's CDR3 is CASSNRGPATNEKLFF. In DNA, the CDR3 is TGTGCCAGCAGTAACAGGGGTCCTGCAACTAATGAAAAACTGTTTTTT.

The gene calls are TRBV9 and TRBJ2-1; 16 nucleotides agree with TRBD2. The V gene's germline CDR1 is SGDLS and CDR2 YYNGEE. The J segment lost 6 bases and the V segment lost 2 bases, leaving 2 bases of the junction unmatched. This CDR3 has 16 residues. DNA for the CDR3: TGTGCCAGCAGCGTCGGGACTAGCGGGAGGGCCAATGAGCAGTTCTTC. It codes for CASSVGTSGRANEQFF.